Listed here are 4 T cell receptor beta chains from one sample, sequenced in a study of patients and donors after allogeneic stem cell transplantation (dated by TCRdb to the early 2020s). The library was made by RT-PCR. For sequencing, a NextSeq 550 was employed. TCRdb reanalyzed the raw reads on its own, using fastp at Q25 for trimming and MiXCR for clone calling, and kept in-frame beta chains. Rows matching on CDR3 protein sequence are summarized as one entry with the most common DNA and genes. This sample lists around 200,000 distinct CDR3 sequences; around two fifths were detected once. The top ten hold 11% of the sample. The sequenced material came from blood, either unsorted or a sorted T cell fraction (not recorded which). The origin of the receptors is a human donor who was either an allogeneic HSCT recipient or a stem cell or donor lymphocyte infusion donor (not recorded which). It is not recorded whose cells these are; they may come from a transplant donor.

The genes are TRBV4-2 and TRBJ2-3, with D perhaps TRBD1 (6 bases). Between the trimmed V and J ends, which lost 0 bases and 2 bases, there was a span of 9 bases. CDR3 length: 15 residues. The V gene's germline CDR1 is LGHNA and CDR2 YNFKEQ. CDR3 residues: CASSQEGQFTDTQYF. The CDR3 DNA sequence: TGTGCCAGCAGCCAAGAAGGACAGTTCACAGATACGCAGTATTTT.

The CDR3 here is CASRATSPDTQYF. CDR3 in DNA: TGTGCCAGCAGAGCGACAAGCCCGGATACGCAGTATTTT. The chain joins TRBV2 to TRBJ2-3; D ambiguous. The CDR3 extends over 13 amino acids. Germline V CDR1 and CDR2: SNHLY, FYNNEI. V lost 6 bases to trimming and J lost 6 bases, with 13 bases between them.

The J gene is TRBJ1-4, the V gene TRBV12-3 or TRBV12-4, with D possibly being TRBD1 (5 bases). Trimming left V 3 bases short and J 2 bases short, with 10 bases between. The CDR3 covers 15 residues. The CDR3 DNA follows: TGTGCCAGCAGTTTCTCGCCAGGGACTAATGAAAAACTGTTTTTT. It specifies CASSFSPGTNEKLFF.

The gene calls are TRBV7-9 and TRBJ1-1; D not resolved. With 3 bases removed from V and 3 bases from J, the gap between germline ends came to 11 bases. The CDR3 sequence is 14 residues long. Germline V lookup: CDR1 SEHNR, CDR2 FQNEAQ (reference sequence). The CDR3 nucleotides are TGTGCCAGCAGCTTGGAAGGGAGGCACACTGAAGCTTTCTTT. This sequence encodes CASSLEGRHTEAFF.